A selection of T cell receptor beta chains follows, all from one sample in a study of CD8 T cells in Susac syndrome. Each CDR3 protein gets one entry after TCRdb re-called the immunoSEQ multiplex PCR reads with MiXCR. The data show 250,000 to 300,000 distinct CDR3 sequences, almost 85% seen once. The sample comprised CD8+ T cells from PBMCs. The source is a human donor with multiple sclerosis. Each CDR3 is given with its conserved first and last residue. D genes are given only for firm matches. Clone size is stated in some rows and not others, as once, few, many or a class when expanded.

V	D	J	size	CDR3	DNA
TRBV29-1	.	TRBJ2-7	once	CSVEMGGRLAYEQYF	TGCAGCGTTGAAATGGGAGGTCGTCTCGCCTACGAGCAGTACTTC
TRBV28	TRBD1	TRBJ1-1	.	CASSFAVIGTGRTEAFF	TGTGCCAGCAGTTTCGCCGTCATCGGGACAGGGAGAACTGAAGCTTTCTTT
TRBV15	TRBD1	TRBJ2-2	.	CASSDRGGTGELFF	TGTGCCTCCAGCGACAGGGGGGGCACCGGGGAGCTGTTTTTT
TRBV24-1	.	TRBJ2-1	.	CATSDLGQREQFF	TGTGCCACCAGTGATTTAGGCCAGCGGGAGCAGTTCTTC
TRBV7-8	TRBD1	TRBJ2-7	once	CASSSSRGTYEQYF	TGTGCCAGCAGCAGTTCCAGGGGGACCTACGAGCAGTACTTC
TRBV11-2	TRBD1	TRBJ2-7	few	CASSLGTGGYYEQYF	TGTGCCAGCAGCTTGGGGACAGGGGGCTATTACGAGCAGTACTTC
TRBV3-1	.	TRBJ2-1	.	CASSQDPIGNEQFF	TGTGCCAGCAGCCAAGATCCTATTGGCAATGAGCAGTTCTTC
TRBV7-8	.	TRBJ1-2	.	CASSLERFRGVYGYTF	TGTGCCAGCAGCTTAGAAAGATTTCGGGGGGTTTATGGCTACACCTTC
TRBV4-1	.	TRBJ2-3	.	CASSQDQGDTQYF	TGCGCCAGCAGCCAAGATCAGGGAGATACGCAGTATTTT
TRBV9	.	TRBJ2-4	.	CASSVDWLSDGAKNIQYF	TGTGCCAGCAGCGTAGATTGGCTGTCGGACGGAGCCAAAAACATTCAGTACTTC
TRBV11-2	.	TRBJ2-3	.	CASSREPGTDTQYF	TGTGCCAGCAGTCGGGAACCAGGCACAGATACGCAGTATTTT
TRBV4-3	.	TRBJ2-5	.	CASSQSSRSQETQYF	TGCGCCAGCAGCCAGAGTAGCAGGTCCCAAGAGACCCAGTACTTC
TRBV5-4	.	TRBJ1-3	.	CASSPGLDRSSGNTIYF	TGTGCCAGCAGCCCAGGCCTTGACAGAAGCTCTGGAAACACCATATATTTT
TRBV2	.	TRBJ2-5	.	CASSEVSALQTQYF	TGTGCCAGCAGTGAAGTGTCGGCTTTACAGACCCAGTACTTC
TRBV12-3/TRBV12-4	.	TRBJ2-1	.	CASSDPGRVLYNEQFF	TGTGCCAGCAGCGACCCCGGCAGGGTCCTTTACAATGAGCAGTTCTTC
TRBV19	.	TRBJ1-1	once	CASLSPGTKAFF	TGTGCCAGCCTATCCCCCGGGACAAAAGCTTTCTTT
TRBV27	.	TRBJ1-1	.	CASSLSGTLNTEAFF	TGTGCCAGCAGTTTATCGGGCACGCTGAACACTGAAGCTTTCTTT
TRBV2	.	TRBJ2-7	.	CASRTTESLYIREQYF	TGTGCCAGCAGAACTACGGAAAGCCTATACATTCGGGAGCAGTACTTC
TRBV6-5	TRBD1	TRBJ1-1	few	CASSLTGGANTEAFF	TGTGCCAGCAGCCTGACAGGGGGCGCGAACACTGAAGCTTTCTTT
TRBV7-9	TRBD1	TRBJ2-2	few	CASRPGQGATGELFF	TGTGCTAGCCGACCGGGACAGGGAGCCACCGGGGAGCTGTTTTTT
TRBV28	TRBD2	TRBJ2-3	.	CASSLGAGGADTQYF	TGTGCCAGCAGTTTAGGGGCGGGGGGGGCAGATACGCAGTATTTT
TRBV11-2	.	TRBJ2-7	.	CASKLGGTEQYF	TGTGCCAGTAAGCTAGGAGGGACCGAGCAGTACTTC
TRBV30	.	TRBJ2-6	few	CAWSGGSGANVLTF	TGTGCCTGGAGTGGCGGGTCCGGGGCCAACGTCCTGACTTTC
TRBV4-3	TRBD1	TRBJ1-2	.	CASSQDRGQYGYTF	TGCGCCAGCAGCCAAGACAGGGGGCAGTATGGCTACACCTTC
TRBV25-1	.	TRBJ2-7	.	CASTVTGGGSYEQYF	TGTGCCAGCACCGTCACTGGAGGGGGCTCCTACGAGCAGTACTTC
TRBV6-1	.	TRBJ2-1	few	CASRGLGGRNEQFF	TGTGCCAGCAGGGGTTTAGGCGGCCGCAATGAGCAGTTCTTC
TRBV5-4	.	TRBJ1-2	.	CASSDGVPASPNYGYTF	TGTGCCAGCAGCGATGGAGTCCCAGCAAGTCCAAACTATGGCTACACCTTC
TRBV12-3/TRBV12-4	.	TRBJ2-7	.	CASSLGNLASTYEQYF	TGTGCCAGCAGTTTAGGAAATTTAGCGTCGACCTACGAGCAGTACTTC
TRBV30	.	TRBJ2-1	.	CAWEGTSSYNEQFF	TGTGCCTGGGAGGGGACCAGCTCCTACAATGAGCAGTTCTTC
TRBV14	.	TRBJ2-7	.	CASSQEDSLYEQYF	TGTGCCAGCAGCCAAGAGGACAGCCTCTACGAGCAGTACTTC
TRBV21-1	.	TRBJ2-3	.	CASSKGLAWDTQYF	TGTGCCAGCAGCAAGGGACTAGCGTGGGATACGCAGTATTTT
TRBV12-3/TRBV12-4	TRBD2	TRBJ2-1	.	CASSLGEGQNEQFF	TGTGCCAGCAGTTTGGGGGAGGGCCAAAATGAGCAGTTCTTC
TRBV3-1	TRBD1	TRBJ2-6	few	CASSPGQGPSGANVLTF	TGTGCCAGCAGCCCGGGACAGGGACCCTCTGGGGCCAACGTCCTGACTTTC
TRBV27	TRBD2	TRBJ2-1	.	CASSLSLAGGYNEQFF	TGTGCCAGCAGTTTATCTCTAGCGGGAGGATACAATGAGCAGTTCTTC
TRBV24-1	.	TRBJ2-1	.	CATSDLGNDEQFF	TGTGCCACCAGTGATTTGGGGAACGATGAGCAGTTCTTC
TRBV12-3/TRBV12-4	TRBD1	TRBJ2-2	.	CASSLIKTGGTGELFF	TGTGCCAGCAGTCTTATTAAGACAGGGGGCACCGGGGAGCTGTTTTTT
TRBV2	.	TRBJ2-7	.	CASTSPGRGSYEQYF	TGTGCCAGCACCAGCCCAGGCAGGGGCTCCTACGAGCAGTACTTC
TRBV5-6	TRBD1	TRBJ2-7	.	CASSASGTGDHEQYF	TGTGCCAGCAGCGCATCCGGGACAGGGGACCACGAGCAGTACTTC
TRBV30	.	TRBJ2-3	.	CAWSGDWIQDTQYF	TGTGCCTGGAGTGGGGACTGGATTCAGGATACGCAGTATTTT
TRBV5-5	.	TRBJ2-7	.	CASSLSEGWTYEQYF	TGTGCCAGCAGCTTGTCCGAGGGATGGACCTACGAGCAGTACTTC
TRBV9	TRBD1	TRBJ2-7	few	CASSVGGQDYEQYF	TGTGCCAGCAGCGTGGGTGGACAGGACTACGAGCAGTACTTC
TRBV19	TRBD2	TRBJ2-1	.	CASRQLAAPLSSYNEQFF	TGTGCCAGTAGGCAACTAGCGGCACCACTCAGCTCCTACAATGAGCAGTTCTTC
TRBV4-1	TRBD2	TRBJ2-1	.	CASSLSGRYNEQFF	TGCGCCAGCAGCCTTAGCGGGAGGTACAATGAGCAGTTCTTC
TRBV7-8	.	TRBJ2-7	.	CASSPGQEGIYEQYF	TGTGCCAGCAGCCCCGGACAAGAGGGGATTTACGAGCAGTACTTC
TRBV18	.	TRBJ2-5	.	CASPTAQETQYF	TGTGCCAGCCCGACAGCTCAAGAGACCCAGTACTTC
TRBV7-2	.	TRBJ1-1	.	CASSLVPISPNTEAFF	TGTGCCAGCAGCCTAGTGCCTATTAGCCCGAACACTGAAGCTTTCTTT
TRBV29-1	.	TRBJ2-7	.	CSVESTAYEQYF	TGCAGCGTGGAATCGACAGCGTACGAGCAGTACTTC
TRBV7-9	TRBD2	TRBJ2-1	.	CANRAGKTHNEQFF	TGTGCCAATAGAGCGGGAAAAACCCACAATGAGCAGTTCTTC
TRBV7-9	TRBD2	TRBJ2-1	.	CASSSIPGLAAVRVGEQFF	TGTGCCAGCAGCTCCATTCCGGGACTAGCTGCGGTTAGAGTCGGTGAGCAGTTCTTC
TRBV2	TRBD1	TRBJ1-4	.	CASSRTGPFEKLFF	TGTGCCAGCAGCCGGACAGGGCCGTTTGAAAAACTGTTTTTT
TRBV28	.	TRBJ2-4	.	CATGTFDLAKNIQYF	TGTGCCACCGGGACGTTCGACCTAGCCAAAAACATTCAGTACTTC
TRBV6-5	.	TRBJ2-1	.	CASSQGLEAHNEQFF	TGTGCCAGCAGTCAGGGACTGGAAGCCCACAATGAGCAGTTCTTC